This T cell receptor beta chain was captured in a study of blood T cells in healthy people across ages. The length of the CDR3 is 15 residues. The V end lost 0 bases, the J end lost 5 bases, and 10 bases lay between the germline ends. The V gene's germline CDR1 is KGHSH and CDR2 LQKENI. Then a second PCR, running roughly 7 to 11 cycles, was carried out with a sample-barcoded 5' primer and a J-beta primer mix. Samples each returned at least 2.5 million CDR3-containing paired-end reads. TCRdb independently ran MiXCR on the 5' RACE reads; one entry per CDR3 protein. The sample contains about 830,000 distinct CDR3 sequences, approximately 65% of which appear only once.

What was sequenced was blood. This chain joins TRBV18 and TRBJ2-2, with D perhaps matching TRBD2 (5 bases). The receptor was derived from a man aged 30 to 45 in good health. CDR3 amino acids: CASSPPEVWTGELFF. DNA of the CDR3: TGTGCCAGCTCACCACCGGAGGTGTGGACCGGGGAGCTGTTTTTT.